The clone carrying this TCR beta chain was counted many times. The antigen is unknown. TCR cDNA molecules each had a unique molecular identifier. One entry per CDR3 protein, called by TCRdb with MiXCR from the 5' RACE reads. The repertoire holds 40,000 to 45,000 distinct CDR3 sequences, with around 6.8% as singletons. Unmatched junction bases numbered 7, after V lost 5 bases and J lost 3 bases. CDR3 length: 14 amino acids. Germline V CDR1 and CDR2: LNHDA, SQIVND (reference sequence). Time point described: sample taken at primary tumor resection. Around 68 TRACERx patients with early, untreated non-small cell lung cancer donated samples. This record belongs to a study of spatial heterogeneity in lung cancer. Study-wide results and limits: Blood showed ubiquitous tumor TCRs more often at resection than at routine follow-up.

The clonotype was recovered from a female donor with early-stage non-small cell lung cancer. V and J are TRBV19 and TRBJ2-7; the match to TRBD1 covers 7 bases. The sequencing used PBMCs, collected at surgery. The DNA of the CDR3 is TGTGCCAGTAGTTCGCAACAGGGGCACTACGAGCAGTACTTC. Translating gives CASSSQQGHYEQYF.